The entry below describes one TCR beta chain. In germline, CDR1 is KGHDR, CDR2 SFDVKD. This CDR3 comprises 19 residues. Losses at the gene ends were 2 bases for V and 0 bases for J; bases not matched to a gene: 13. This sample was included in a study of blood T cells in healthy people across ages. The use of a sample-barcoded 5' primer and a J-beta primer mix characterized a second PCR of roughly 7 to 11 cycles. Using its own MiXCR run on the 5' RACE reads, TCRdb lists one record per CDR3 protein. Counted here are about 1 million distinct CDR3 sequences, over 35% occurring once; the ten biggest clones make up about 20%.

The clonotype was recovered from a woman aged 55-70 years in good health. The chain couples TRBV24-1 to TRBJ2-3; 7 positions match TRBD2. Sequencing used blood. CDR3 in DNA: TGTGCCACCAGTGATTCACCCCCCTATAGCGGGCCTAGCACAGATACGCAGTATTTT. Translation gives CATSDSPPYSGPSTDTQYF.